One TCR beta chain is described in this entry. This CDR3 contains 13 residues. Deletions cut 3 bases from V and 3 bases from J, with 8 bases between. From germline, CDR1 is SGHAT and CDR2 FQNNGV. This entry belongs to a study of blood T cell repertoires in COVID-19. The wider study: In each case, the material was cDNA or gDNA derived from T cells, B-cell-depleted T cells, or PBMCs.

Method: immunoSEQ multiplex PCR; TCRdb's copy keeps in-frame clones and lacks some. Of roughly 200,000 clones listed, approximately 91% are singletons. V gene TRBV11-2 combines with J gene TRBJ1-1; perhaps TRBD1 as D (6 bases). The specimen was peripheral blood. This clonotype originated in a man aged 45-65 years with COVID-19, enrolled during active disease. CDR3 sequence: CASSLWTDTEAFF. The CDR3 coding sequence is TGTGCCAGCAGCTTGTGGACAGACACTGAAGCTTTCTTT.